This T cell receptor (beta chain) is from a study of spatial heterogeneity in lung cancer. Study-wide context: Beta-chain sequences consistently outnumbered alpha-chain sequences in detection. Study-wide findings and caveats: More often at tumor resection than at routine follow-up, ubiquitous expanded tumor TCRs were detected in the blood.

To note about this clonotype: Its specificity is not known. With a much larger clone just one base away, this may be a read error.

The CDR3 covers 15 residues. Germline assignment: CDR1 SGHTA and CDR2 FQGNSA. V dropped 3 bases and J dropped 6 bases, with 17 bases sitting between them. Time point described: sample taken at primary tumor resection. Unsorted tumor, nontumor lung tissue or cryopreserved PBMC supplied the whole RNA. Samples were donated by 72 untreated early-stage non-small cell lung cancer patients. On each TCR cDNA molecule, a unique molecular identifier was present. TCRdb processed the 5' RACE reads anew with MiXCR; each CDR3 protein has one entry. Found here are about 36,000 distinct CDR3 sequences, around 5.5% of them singletons; the top ten hold roughly 26%.

The V gene is TRBV7-2, the J gene TRBJ1-1; D remains unclear. The TCR comes from a female donor with early-stage non-small cell lung cancer. The sequencing used PBMCs, collected at surgery. This CDR3 is CASSFVAPIPPEAFF. DNA for the CDR3: TGTGCCAGCAGCTTCGTGGCCCCAATTCCGCCTGAAGCTTTCTTT.